This TCR beta chain derives from a study of T cells in Graves' hyperthyroidism and ophthalmopathy. V lost 1 base, J lost 6 bases, and 24 bases lay in between. The CDR3 is made up of 17 amino acids. Germline values: CDR1 GTSNPN, CDR2 SVGIG (reference sequence). Investigators excluded patients with uncontrolled infection, other autoimmune disease, pregnancy or lactation. The diagnoses drew upon clinical symptoms, serum thyroxine and TRAb, thyroid ultrasound and orbital computed tomography. PBMCs were derived from more than 8 ml fresh peripheral blood. Researchers took RNA transcripts and amplified the TCR beta CDR3 regions from them. The primer set for the first-round RT-PCR of the TCR CDR3 was HTBI. TCRdb passed the multiplex PCR reads through MiXCR, listing each CDR3 protein once. The sample has 600,000 to 650,000 distinct CDR3 sequences; around 20% are singletons.

The receptor was derived from a man aged 30 to 45 with Graves' ophthalmopathy. V is TRBV30 and J is TRBJ1-2, with D perhaps matching TRBD1 (6 bases). Sequencing was carried out using blood. The chain's CDR3 is CAWSEALKIQGVHGYTF. CDR3 in DNA: TGTGCCTGGAGTGAGGCCCTCAAAATACAGGGAGTTCATGGCTACACCTTC.